This entry features one TCR beta chain sequence. Its antigen is as yet unknown. This sample stems from a study of shared clonotypes between healthy human individuals. Study details: CD4 naive cells filled three plates per donor, CD4 memory three, CD8 naive two and CD8 memory one.

V was pared by 4 bases and J by 3 bases, with 17 bases between. This CDR3 is built from 15 residues. Germline CDR1 and CDR2: SGHRS and YFSETQ. Study-wide findings and caveats: Incomplete sequencing of sorted subsets was indicated by rarefaction despite large depth.

Assay: immunoSEQ multiplex PCR; the TCRdb copy retains only in-frame clones and omits some. The sample yields under 600,000 clones, about 96% seen once. Source material: naive CD4+ T cells sorted from blood. This sample's subset: CD45RA+ positively selected. The clonotype comes from a woman in her twenties or thirties in good health. The chain uses TRBV5-1 and TRBJ2-7; maybe TRBD1 (6 bases). The CDR3 nucleotides read TGCGCCAGCAGCCCTGGTAGGTGGGACAACTACGAGCAGTACTTC. It specifies CASSPGRWDNYEQYF.